The text below deals with one T cell receptor beta chain. The target of this receptor is not known. No much larger clone exists at a distance of one base, and base qualities are not known. This record belongs to a study of blood T cell repertoires in COVID-19 (TCRdb year 2020). About the investigation overall: Samples covering the acute and convalescent phases of COVID-19 were provided by collaborators in the United States, Italy and Spain. The material from the prospective study consisted of cDNA or gDNA derived from T cells, B-cell-depleted T cells, or PBMCs. Subjects who had been exposed to COVID-19, were actively infected with it, or had recovered from it provided the deeply sampled blood TCRbeta repertoires that made up the dataset. A freely available public database, intended as a resource for researchers studying the immune response to SARS-CoV-2, is where the repertoires were released. The samples were drawn from two sources: the first 160 participants of the ongoing ImmuneRACE study, and 950 to 1,500 subjects contributed by 6 global collaborators. Nearly every sample came with metadata listing a de-identified subject ID, COVID-19 status, age in years and sex. Where available, HLA class I and class II types were taken from metadata supplied by the sample provider and were not determined by assay-based typing.

Between the V and J ends, shortened by 3 bases and 1 base respectively, the junction contains 9 bases. CDR1 and CDR2 were assigned from the germline V gene as MDHEN and SYDVKM. Its CDR3 holds 14 amino acids, cysteine through phenylalanine. The kept DNA is CDR3 alone, 42 bases in frame from the first base. One collaborating source in Seattle enrolled patients while the patients were actively infected and followed the patients over time throughout the course of disease. Collaborating institutions collected whole blood in K2EDTA tubes following their own protocols. Collaborator samples were shipped for TCRbeta analysis as frozen whole blood, isolated PBMCs, or DNA extracted from either sample type. Points the paper makes about the study in general: Clinical and demographic metadata were provided uncurated, with the amount varying by source and participant.

TCRbeta CDR3 regions were amplified from genomic DNA using the immunoSEQ Assay, a bias-controlled multiplex PCR. The study's processing was this. The number of nucleated cells in each sample was estimated from the amplification of reference gene primers within the assay. Sequence reads were collapsed and filtered to measure the absolute abundance of every unique TCRbeta CDR3 rearrangement. Productive Simpson clonality was computed per sample as the square root of Simpson's diversity index over productive rearrangements. Here the immuneACCESS table is served through TCRdb, limited to in-frame sequences with V and J called. Missing clones are a known gap in these copies; in checked studies unresolved V genes cover under half, and the rest lacks a known reason. V and J calls and clone size follow that table, whereas D and trimming were derived from the DNA. The sample includes about 150,000 clones, with 85% to 90% observed a single time. In total, the top ten clones hold around 15% of the sample.

This receptor was obtained from a young man with COVID-19, enrolled during active disease. Input material: peripheral blood. The V gene is TRBV28 and the J gene is TRBJ1-1; TRBD1 is perhaps the D gene, given 6 matching bases. This receptor carries the CDR3 CASSLTGRNTEAFF. The nucleotide sequence is given as TGTGCCAGCAGTTTGACAGGTCGGAACACTGAAGCTTTCTTT.